Reported below is one TCR beta chain. The antigen is unknown. A multiplex PCR was run with 60 Vbeta primers and 13 Jbeta primers. This table comes from immunoSEQ multiplex PCR, and its TCRdb copy is limited to in-frame clones, with some not included. This table has about 190,000 clones, around 83% appearing once. Per the germline V gene, CDR1 is SNHLY and CDR2 is FYNNEI. This CDR3 contains 16 residues. V was clipped by 3 bases and J by 3 bases; unmatched bases: 5. The data were taken from a study of cytomegalovirus exposure and HLA in healthy donors. Study-wide results and caveats: Segments of the TCR beta V type were, in most cases, productive about 87% or about 30% of the time in an earlier analysis. Among the sequence variants, a highly shared cluster was likely an artifact of sequencing.

This chain uses TRBV2 with TRBJ2-3; 11 nucleotides match TRBD2. The sample consisted of PBMCs. The clonotype originates from a man aged 50 to 59 in good health and CMV-seronegative. The CDR3 DNA is TGTGCCAGCAGTGAGCTACTAGCGGGAGTAACAGATACGCAGTATTTT. Protein: CASSELLAGVTDTQYF.